A selection of T cell receptor beta chains follows, all from one sample in a study of blood T cells in healthy people across ages. TCRdb used MiXCR to reprocess the 5' RACE reads, holding one entry per CDR3 protein. The sample consists of about 570,000 distinct CDR3 sequences, roughly a quarter of them appearing once. These sequences were also reported in another study, on T cells of mothers and their children.

The specimen sequenced was blood. The source is a boy between 2 and 10 years old in good health. CDR3s include the opening cysteine and the closing phenylalanine or tryptophan. D genes are given only for firm matches. Only some rows state a clone size, as once, few, many or a class for expanded clones.

J | length | V | D | size | CDR3 | DNA
TRBJ1-5 | 20 | TRBV27 | TRBD1 | . | CASSLYQVTGGRTSNQPQHF | TGTGCCAGCAGTTTATATCAAGTGACAGGGGGCAGGACGAGCAATCAGCCCCAGCATTTT
TRBJ2-1 | 15 | TRBV20-1 | TRBD2 | . | CSARVWTSGRREQFF | TGCAGTGCTAGAGTTTGGACTAGCGGGAGGCGTGAGCAGTTCTTC
TRBJ2-1 | 18 | TRBV4-3 | . | few | CASSQDAPTVNSYNEQFF | TGCGCCAGCAGCCAAGATGCCCCGACAGTGAACTCCTACAATGAGCAGTTCTTC
TRBJ1-3 | 17 | TRBV6-1 | TRBD1 | few | CASSAGTGVSSGNTIYF | TGTGCCAGCAGTGCCGGGACAGGGGTGAGCTCTGGAAACACCATATATTTT
TRBJ2-4 | 20 | TRBV4-1 | TRBD1 | . | CASSQERQGANMVAKNIQYF | TGCGCCAGCAGCCAAGAACGGCAGGGGGCTAACATGGTGGCCAAAAACATTCAGTACTTC
TRBJ2-7 | 15 | TRBV13 | TRBD1 | . | CASSQGQGSNYEQYF | TGTGCCAGCAGCCAAGGACAGGGGTCTAACTACGAGCAGTACTTC
TRBJ1-2 | 15 | TRBV27 | TRBD1 | . | CASSRTGGRSYGYTF | TGTGCCAGCAGCCGTACAGGGGGCCGGAGCTATGGCTACACCTTC
TRBJ1-4 | 16 | TRBV20-1 | . | few | CSARSGAIGGNEKLFF | TGCAGTGCCAGATCTGGGGCAATAGGGGGTAATGAAAAACTGTTTTTT
TRBJ2-1 | 17 | TRBV6-2/TRBV6-3 | . | . | CASSPARVVDIYNEQFF | TGTGCCAGCAGCCCCGCCCGGGTAGTAGACATATACAATGAGCAGTTCTTC
TRBJ2-5 | 15 | TRBV28 | . | few | CASSLYSPTGETQYF | TGTGCCAGCAGTTTGTACAGCCCTACGGGGGAGACCCAGTACTTC
TRBJ2-1 | 16 | TRBV11-2 | . | . | CASSVERVVSYNEQFF | TGTGCCAGCAGTGTGGAGCGGGTGGTCTCCTACAATGAGCAGTTCTTC
TRBJ2-5 | 14 | TRBV3-1 | TRBD1 | few | CASRVDRVGKTQYF | TGTGCCAGCAGAGTTGACAGGGTGGGCAAGACCCAGTACTTC
TRBJ2-5 | 13 | TRBV6-5 | . | few | CASSYGGKETQYF | TGTGCCAGCAGTTACGGCGGAAAAGAGACCCAGTACTTC
TRBJ2-1 | 11 | TRBV19 | . | . | CASSNVGEQFF | TGTGCCAGTAGTAACGTGGGAGAGCAGTTCTTC
TRBJ1-5 | 15 | TRBV7-8 | . | . | CASSLSRRGNRPQHF | TGTGCCAGCAGCTTAAGTCGAAGGGGCAATCGGCCCCAGCATTTT
TRBJ2-6 | 14 | TRBV7-8 | TRBD1 | few | CASRGTGGANVLTF | TGTGCCAGCAGGGGGACAGGAGGGGCCAACGTCCTGACTTTC
TRBJ1-2 | 13 | TRBV20-1 | . | . | CSARIAGNYGYTF | TGCAGTGCTAGGATCGCGGGGAACTATGGCTACACCTTC
TRBJ1-1 | 13 | TRBV12-3/TRBV12-4 | . | few | CASTVAGTLEAFF | TGTGCCAGCACCGTCGCCGGGACGTTGGAAGCTTTCTTT
TRBJ1-4 | 15 | TRBV12-5 | . | few | CASGSPGTTNEKLFF | TGTGCTAGTGGTTCACCCGGGACAACTAATGAAAAACTGTTTTTT
TRBJ2-3 | 13 | TRBV7-9 | . | . | CASSLSETDTQYF | TGTGCCAGCAGCTTGTCAGAAACAGATACGCAGTATTTT
TRBJ2-6 | 15 | TRBV10-3 | . | few | CAIRGASSGANVLTF | TGTGCCATCAGGGGGGCCTCCTCTGGGGCCAACGTCCTGACTTTC
TRBJ1-4 | 14 | TRBV19 | . | . | CASSMRGGREKLFF | TGTGCCAGTAGTATGCGGGGGGGGCGCGAAAAACTGTTTTTT
TRBJ2-5 | 15 | TRBV6-6 | . | . | CASRERMGYQETQYF | TGTGCCAGCAGGGAGAGGATGGGGTACCAAGAGACCCAGTACTTC
TRBJ2-7 | 15 | TRBV15 | . | . | CATSRDSGLSYEQYF | TGTGCCACCAGCAGAGATAGCGGTCTCTCCTACGAGCAGTACTTC